This T cell receptor beta chain was captured in a study of neurological immune-mediated disorders. This clonotype was counted ten times or more. TCRdb used MiXCR to reprocess the 5' RACE reads, holding one entry per CDR3 protein. The sample has 25,000 to 40,000 distinct CDR3 sequences, more than 1.3% seen once; the top ten hold around 8.8%. Looked up from germline, CDR1 is LGHDT and CDR2 is YNNKEL (reference sequence). CDR3 length: 16 amino acids. Trimming stripped 1 base from V and 2 bases from J, with 9 bases between. The V gene is TRBV3-1, the J gene TRBJ1-6; D unclear. This clonotype was obtained from a woman in her 30s with multiple sclerosis. The sequencing sample was made of PBMCs. CDR3 loop: CASSQGRKTYNSPLHF. CDR3 coding DNA: TGTGCCAGCAGCCAAGGCAGGAAAACCTATAATTCACCCCTCCACTTT.